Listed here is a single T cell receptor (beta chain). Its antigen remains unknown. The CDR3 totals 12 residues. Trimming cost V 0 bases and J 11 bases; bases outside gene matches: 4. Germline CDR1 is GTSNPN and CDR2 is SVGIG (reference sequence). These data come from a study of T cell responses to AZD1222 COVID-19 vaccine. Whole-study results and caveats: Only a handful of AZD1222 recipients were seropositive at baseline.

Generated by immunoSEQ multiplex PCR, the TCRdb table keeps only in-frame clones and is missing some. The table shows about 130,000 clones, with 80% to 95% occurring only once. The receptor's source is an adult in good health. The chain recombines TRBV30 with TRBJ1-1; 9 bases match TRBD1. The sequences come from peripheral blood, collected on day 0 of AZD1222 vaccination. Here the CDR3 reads CAWSVTGGAAFF. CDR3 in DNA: TGTGCCTGGAGTGTAACAGGGGGCGCGGCTTTCTTT.